This T cell receptor beta chain was identified during a study of T-cell memory formation after mild COVID-19 (dated by TCRdb to the early 2020s). General notes on the study: Most TCR sequence clusters were specific to one of the two donors. Longitudinal TCRalpha and TCRbeta repertoire sequencing tracked T-cell clones expanding and contracting after mild COVID-19 in two donors. The cohort was made up of two young adult volunteers, one female and one male, who were previously healthy.

The listed sequencing device is Illumina NovaSeq 6000. TCRalpha and TCRbeta cDNA libraries were constructed by 5'RACE with constant-segment primers, with sample barcodes and unique molecular identifiers being introduced. Trizol reagent was used to extract RNA from every sample. The libraries were amplified in two PCR steps, and the second step added a second sample barcode and Illumina TruSeq adapters. Sequencing of libraries was performed on an Illumina NovaSeq with 2 x 150 bp paired-end reads. The paper's data handling went like this. Reads were demultiplexed and collapsed into UMI-guided consensus sequences with migec v1.2.7. Using mixcr v2.1.11, UMI consensuses were aligned to TRA and TRB V and J templates and then assembled into clonotypes. A clonotype was counted as expanded or contracted only if both edgeR and NoisET called the change significant, with noise models trained on biological replicates. For edgeR calls, a false discovery rate-adjusted p below 0.01 and a log2 fold-change threshold of 1 were applied. PCA with hierarchical clustering of max-normalized trajectories of the 1000 most abundant clonotypes was used as exploratory dynamics analysis. Each responding clone was given a CD4 or CD8 phenotype based on the CD4+ and CD8+ repertoires, which had been sequenced separately. TCRdb trimmed the raw reads at Q25, called clones with MiXCR and kept productive beta chains. Rows with one shared CDR3 protein collapse into an entry with the most common genes and DNA. TCRdb, not the authors, supplied the V and J calls. The table for this sample lists roughly 220,000 distinct CDR3 sequences; approximately 10% of them were counted only once. Together, the top ten hold approximately 3.3% of the sample.

Findings and caveats that apply to the study as a whole: Only two mild cases were covered by the study, and larger cohorts that include severe cases with pre-infection samples were considered necessary. The second-wave clones that peaked on day 37 were not confirmed to be SARS-CoV-2 specific. Some responding clones were detected in pre-infection memory, suggesting pre-existing cross-reactive memory T cells joined the SARS-CoV-2 response. Clones contracting from day 15 to 85 had balanced CD4/CD8 phenotypes, while a second wave expanding from day 15 to 37 was biased towards CD4+. Contracting CD4+ clones were found mainly in CM and EM memory subsets, while CD8+ clones were enriched in EMRA.

This clonotype came up many times. Its binding antigen is unknown. No qualities accompany the bases; no much larger clone lies one base away. Ficoll-Paque density gradient centrifugation was the method used to isolate PBMCs. What was sequenced was PBMCs or a T cell subset sorted from them (not recorded which). This sequence originates from a man aged 18 to 30 who had mild COVID-19 (a few samples of this study predate the infection). The sample titles of this study are shuffled in the database, so cell type and time point are left out; the donor was told from shared clones.

CDR3 sequence: CASSLERGHFRYTF. DNA sequence: TGTGCCAGCAGCTTGGAAAGGGGACATTTTCGCTACACCTTC. Recombination linked TRBV7-2 to TRBJ1-2; tentative D gene TRBD1, with 6 bases matching. V gives up 3 bases and J gives up 9 bases, and the segment between their germline ends measures 17 bases. The CDR3, from cysteine to phenylalanine, totals 14 residues. Of all the DNA, just the CDR3 is kept, 42 bases in frame from base 1. Looking up the germline V gene yields CDR1 SGHTA and CDR2 FQGNSA.